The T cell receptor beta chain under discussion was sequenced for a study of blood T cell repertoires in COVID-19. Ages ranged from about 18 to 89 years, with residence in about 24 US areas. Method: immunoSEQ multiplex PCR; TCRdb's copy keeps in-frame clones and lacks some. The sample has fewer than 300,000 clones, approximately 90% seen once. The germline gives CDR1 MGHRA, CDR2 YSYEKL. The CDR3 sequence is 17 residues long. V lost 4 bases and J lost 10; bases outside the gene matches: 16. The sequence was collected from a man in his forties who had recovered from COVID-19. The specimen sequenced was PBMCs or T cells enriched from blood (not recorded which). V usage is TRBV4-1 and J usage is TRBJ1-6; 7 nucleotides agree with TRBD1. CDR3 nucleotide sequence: TGCGCCAGCAGCCTACGGACAGGAGTCTTCGCTGGCTCACCCCTCCACTTT. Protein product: CASSLRTGVFAGSPLHF.